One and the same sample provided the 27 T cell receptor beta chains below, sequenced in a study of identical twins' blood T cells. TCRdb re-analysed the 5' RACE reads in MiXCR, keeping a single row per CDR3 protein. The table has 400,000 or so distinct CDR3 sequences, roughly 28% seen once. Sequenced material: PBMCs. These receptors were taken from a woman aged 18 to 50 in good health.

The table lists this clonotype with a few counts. The CDR3 nucleotides read TGTGCCAGCAGCTTGCCTTACACTGAAGCTTTCTTT. Amino acid sequence: CASSLPYTEAFF. The chain links TRBV7-8 to TRBJ1-1; no firm D call. The CDR3 runs to 12 residues. CDR1 SGHVS and CDR2 FQNEAQ come from the germline V gene. V lost 3 bases and J 3 bases, leaving 5 bases between the germline ends.

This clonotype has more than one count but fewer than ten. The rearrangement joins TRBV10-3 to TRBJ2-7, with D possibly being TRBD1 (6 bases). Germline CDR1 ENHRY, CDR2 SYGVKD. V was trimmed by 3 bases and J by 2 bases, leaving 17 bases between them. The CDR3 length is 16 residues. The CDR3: CAISDTDRIQPYEQYF. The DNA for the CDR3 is TGTGCCATCAGTGACACTGACAGGATACAACCCTACGAGCAGTACTTC.

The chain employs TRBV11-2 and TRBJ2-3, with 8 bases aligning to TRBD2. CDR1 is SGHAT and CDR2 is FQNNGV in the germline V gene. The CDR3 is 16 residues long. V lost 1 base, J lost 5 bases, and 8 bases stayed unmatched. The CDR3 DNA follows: TGTGCCAGCAGCTTAGGTGATAGCGGGGTCGGAGATACGCAGTATTTT. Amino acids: CASSLGDSGVGDTQYF.

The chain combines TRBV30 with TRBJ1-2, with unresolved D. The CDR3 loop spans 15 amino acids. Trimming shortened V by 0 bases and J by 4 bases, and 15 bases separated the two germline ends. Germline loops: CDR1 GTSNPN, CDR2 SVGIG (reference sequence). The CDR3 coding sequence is TGTGCCTGGAGTGTAACCGGACCCCATCTCTATGGCTACACCTTC. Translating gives CAWSVTGPHLYGYTF. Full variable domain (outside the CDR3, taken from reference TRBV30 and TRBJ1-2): SQTIHQWPATLVQPVGSPLSLECTVEGTSNPNLYWYRQAAGRGLQLLFYSVGIGQISSEVPQNLSASRPQDRQFILSSKKLLLSDSGFYLCAWSVTGPHLYGYTFGSGTRLTVV.

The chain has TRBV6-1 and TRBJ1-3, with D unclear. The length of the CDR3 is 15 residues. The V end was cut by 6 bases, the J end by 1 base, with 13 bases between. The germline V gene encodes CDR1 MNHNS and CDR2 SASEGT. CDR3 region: CASREVIPSGNTIYF. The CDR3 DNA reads TGTGCCAGCAGGGAGGTGATACCTTCTGGAAACACCATATATTTT.

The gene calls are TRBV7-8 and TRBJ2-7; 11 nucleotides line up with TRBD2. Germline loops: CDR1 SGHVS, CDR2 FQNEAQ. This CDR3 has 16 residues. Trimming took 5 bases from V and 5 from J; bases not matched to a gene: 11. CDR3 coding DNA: TGTGCCAGCAGCATCCTGTCTAGCGGGAGGTCCCACGAGCAGTACTTC. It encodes CASSILSSGRSHEQYF.

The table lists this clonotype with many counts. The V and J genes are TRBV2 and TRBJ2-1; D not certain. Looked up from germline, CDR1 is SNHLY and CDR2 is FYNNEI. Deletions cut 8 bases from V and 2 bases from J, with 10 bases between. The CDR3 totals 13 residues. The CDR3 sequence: CASRTATYNEQFF. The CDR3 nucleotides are TGTGCCAGCCGGACGGCTACCTACAATGAGCAGTTCTTC.

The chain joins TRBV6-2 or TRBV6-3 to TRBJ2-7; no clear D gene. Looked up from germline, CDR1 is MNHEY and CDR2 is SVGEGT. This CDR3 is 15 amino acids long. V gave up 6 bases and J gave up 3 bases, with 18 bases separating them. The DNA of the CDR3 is TGTGCCAGCAGCCTACTTCGAGGCACTTTCTACGAGCAGTACTTC. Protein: CASSLLRGTFYEQYF.

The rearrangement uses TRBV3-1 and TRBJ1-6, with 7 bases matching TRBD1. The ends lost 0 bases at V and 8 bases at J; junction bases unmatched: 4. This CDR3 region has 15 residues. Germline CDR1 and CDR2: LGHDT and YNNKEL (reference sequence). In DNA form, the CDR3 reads TGTGCCAGCAGCCAAGAGGGGACAGTGGATTCACCCCTCCACTTT. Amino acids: CASSQEGTVDSPLHF.

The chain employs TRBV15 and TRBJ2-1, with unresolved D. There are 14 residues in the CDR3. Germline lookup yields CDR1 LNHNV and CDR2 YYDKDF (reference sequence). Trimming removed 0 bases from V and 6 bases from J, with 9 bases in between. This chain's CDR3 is CATSRDPRTNEQFF. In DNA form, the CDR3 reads TGTGCCACCAGCAGAGACCCCAGGACCAATGAGCAGTTCTTC. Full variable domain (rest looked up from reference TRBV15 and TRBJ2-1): DAMVIQNPRYQVTQFGKPVTLSCSQTLNHNVMYWYQQKSSQAPKLLFHYYDKDFNNEADTPDNFQSRRPNTSFCFLDIRSPGLGDTAMYLCATSRDPRTNEQFFGPGTRLTVL.

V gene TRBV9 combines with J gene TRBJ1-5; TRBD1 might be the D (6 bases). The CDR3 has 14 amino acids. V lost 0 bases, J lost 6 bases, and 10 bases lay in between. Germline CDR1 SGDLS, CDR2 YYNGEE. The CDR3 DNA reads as TGTGCCAGCAGCGTAGTGGGGGGCGGTCAGCCCCAGCATTTT. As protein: CASSVVGGGQPQHF.

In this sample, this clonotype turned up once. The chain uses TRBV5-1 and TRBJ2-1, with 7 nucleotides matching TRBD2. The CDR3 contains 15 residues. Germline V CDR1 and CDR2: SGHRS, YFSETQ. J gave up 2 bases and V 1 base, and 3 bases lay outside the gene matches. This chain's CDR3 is CASSLTSATYNEQFF. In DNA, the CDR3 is TGCGCCAGCAGCTTGACTAGCGCAACCTACAATGAGCAGTTCTTC.

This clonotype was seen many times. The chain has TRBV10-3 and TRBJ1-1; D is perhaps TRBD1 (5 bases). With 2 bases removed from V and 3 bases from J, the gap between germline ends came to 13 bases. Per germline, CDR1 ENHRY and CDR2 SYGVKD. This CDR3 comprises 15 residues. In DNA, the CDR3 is TGTGCCATCAGTGAGACCCACGGGGCCGACACTGAAGCTTTCTTT. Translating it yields CAISETHGADTEAFF.

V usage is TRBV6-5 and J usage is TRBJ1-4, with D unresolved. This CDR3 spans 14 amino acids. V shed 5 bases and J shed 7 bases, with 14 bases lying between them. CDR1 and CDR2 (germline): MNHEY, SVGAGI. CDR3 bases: TGTGCCAGCAGTAAGCCCGGGAGGAGTGAAAAACTGTTTTTT. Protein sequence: CASSKPGRSEKLFF.

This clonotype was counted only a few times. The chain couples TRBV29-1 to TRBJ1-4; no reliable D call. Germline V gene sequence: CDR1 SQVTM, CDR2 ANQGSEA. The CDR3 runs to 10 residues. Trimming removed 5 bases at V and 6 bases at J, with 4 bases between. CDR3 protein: CSVLDEKLFF. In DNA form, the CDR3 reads TGCAGCGTTTTGGATGAAAAACTGTTTTTT.

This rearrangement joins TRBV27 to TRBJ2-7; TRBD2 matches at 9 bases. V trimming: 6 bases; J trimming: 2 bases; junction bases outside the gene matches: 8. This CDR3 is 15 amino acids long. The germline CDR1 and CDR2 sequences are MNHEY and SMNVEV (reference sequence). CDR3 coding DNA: TGTGCCAGCAGATACCTAGCGGGATCCGCCTACGAGCAGTACTTC. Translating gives CASRYLAGSAYEQYF.

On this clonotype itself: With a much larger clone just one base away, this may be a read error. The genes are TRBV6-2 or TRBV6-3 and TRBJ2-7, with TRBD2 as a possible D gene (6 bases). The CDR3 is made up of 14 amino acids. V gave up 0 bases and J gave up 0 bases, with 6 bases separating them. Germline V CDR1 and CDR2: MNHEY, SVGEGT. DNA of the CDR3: TGTGCCAGCAGTTACTCGACTAGCTCCTACGAGCAGTACTTC. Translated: CASSYSTSSYEQYF.

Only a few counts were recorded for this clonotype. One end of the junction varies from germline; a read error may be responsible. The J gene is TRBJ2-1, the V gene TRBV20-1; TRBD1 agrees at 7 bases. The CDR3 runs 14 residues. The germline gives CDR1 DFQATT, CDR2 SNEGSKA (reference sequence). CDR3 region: CSARDRVSYNEQFF. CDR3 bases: TGCAGTGCTCGAGACAGGGTCTCCTACAATGAGCAGTTCTTC.

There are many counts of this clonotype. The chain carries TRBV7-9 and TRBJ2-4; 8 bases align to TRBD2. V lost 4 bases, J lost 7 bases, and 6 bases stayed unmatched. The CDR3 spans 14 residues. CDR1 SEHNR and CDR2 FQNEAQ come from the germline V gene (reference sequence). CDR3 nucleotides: TGTGCCAGCAGCTGGACTAGCACGGGGAACATTCAGTACTTC. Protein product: CASSWTSTGNIQYF.

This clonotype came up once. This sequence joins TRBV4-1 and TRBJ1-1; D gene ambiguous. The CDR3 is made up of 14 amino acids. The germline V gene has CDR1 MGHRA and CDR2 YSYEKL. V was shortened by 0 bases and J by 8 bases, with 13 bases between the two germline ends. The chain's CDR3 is CASSQDFAEREAFF. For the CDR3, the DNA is TGCGCCAGCAGCCAAGACTTCGCTGAGAGGGAAGCTTTCTTT.

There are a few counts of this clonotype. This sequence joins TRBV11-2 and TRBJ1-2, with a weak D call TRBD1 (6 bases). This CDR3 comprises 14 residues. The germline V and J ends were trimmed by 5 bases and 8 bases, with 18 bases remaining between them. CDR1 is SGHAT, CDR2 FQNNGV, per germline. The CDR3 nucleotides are TGTGCCAGCAGCCTAAATCAGGGGTTTGAAGGCTACACCTTC. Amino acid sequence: CASSLNQGFEGYTF.

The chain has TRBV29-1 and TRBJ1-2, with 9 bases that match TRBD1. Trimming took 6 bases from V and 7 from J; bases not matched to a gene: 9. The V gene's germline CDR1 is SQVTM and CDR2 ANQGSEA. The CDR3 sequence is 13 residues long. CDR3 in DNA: TGCAGCGTCGCTGCTGACAGGGGGAGTGGCTACACCTTC. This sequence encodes CSVAADRGSGYTF.

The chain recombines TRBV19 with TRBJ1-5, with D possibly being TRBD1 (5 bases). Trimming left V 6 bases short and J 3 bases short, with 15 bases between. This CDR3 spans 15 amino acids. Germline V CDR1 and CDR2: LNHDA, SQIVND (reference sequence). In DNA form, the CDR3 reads TGTGCCAGTAGGCGTGTTGGCAGGGACAATCAGCCCCAGCATTTT. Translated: CASRRVGRDNQPQHF.

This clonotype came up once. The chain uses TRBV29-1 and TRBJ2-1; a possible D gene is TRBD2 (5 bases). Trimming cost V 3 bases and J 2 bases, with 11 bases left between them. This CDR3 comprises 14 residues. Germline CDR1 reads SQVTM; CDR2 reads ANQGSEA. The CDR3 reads CSVDGGMAYNEQFF. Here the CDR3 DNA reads TGCAGCGTTGATGGAGGCATGGCCTACAATGAGCAGTTCTTC.

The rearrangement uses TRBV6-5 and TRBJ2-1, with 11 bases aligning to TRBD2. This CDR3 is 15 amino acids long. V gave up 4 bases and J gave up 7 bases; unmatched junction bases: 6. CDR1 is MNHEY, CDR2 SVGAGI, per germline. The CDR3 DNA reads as TGTGCCAGCAGTTTAACTAGCGGGAGCAGAAATGAGCAGTTCTTC. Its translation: CASSLTSGSRNEQFF.

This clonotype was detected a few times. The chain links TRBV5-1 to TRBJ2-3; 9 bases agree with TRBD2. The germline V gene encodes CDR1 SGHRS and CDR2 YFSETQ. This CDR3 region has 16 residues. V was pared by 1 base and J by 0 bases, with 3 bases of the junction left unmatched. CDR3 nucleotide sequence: TGCGCCAGCAGCTTGCTAGCGGGGCGAAGCACAGATACGCAGTATTTT. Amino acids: CASSLLAGRSTDTQYF.

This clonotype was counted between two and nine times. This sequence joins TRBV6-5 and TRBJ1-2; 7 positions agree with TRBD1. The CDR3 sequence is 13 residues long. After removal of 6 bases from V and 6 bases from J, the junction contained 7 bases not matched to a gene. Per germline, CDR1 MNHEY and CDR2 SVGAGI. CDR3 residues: CASSKDRFHGYTF. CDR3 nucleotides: TGTGCCAGCAGCAAGGACAGGTTTCATGGCTACACCTTC.